The rows below give T cell receptor beta chains drawn from one sample of a study of cytotoxic CD8 clonotypes in ibrutinib-treated CLL. Generated by immunoSEQ multiplex PCR, the TCRdb table keeps only in-frame clones and is missing some. The table records some 300,000 clones, almost 80% of them present only once. The sample in question was PBMCs, obtained before ibrutinib treatment. The receptors here all came from a human donor with chronic lymphocytic leukemia. Each CDR3 is given without its conserved first and last residue.

j_gene | v_gene | CDR3aa
TRBJ2-5 | TRBV2 | ASSEDGRGQETQY
TRBJ1-1 | TRBV29-1 | SADRSMNTEAF
TRBJ1-1 | TRBV7-6 | ASSLGQGTEAF
TRBJ2-7 | TRBV25-1 | ASSEDKGRGIWSEQY
TRBJ2-7 | TRBV11-2 | ASSFLRTSGRSYEQY
TRBJ1-2 | TRBV9 | ASSADPGQGGYT
TRBJ2-1 | TRBV5-1 | ASSLEGLYNEQF
TRBJ2-7 | TRBV4-2 | ASSQAASGAYEQY
TRBJ1-2 | TRBV28 | ASSFGDNRWGYGYT
TRBJ2-7 | TRBV28 | ASSTSTGAYEQY
TRBJ2-7 | TRBV11-2 | ASSFSGTNTYEQY
TRBJ2-5 | TRBV9 | ASSEGYSGRAQETQY
TRBJ1-4 | TRBV5-1 | ASSLAIGGGMQLF
TRBJ1-1 | TRBV29-1 | SSIIGQGAASAF
TRBJ2-1 | TRBV30 | AWSVRGEQF
TRBJ1-3 | TRBV5-4 | ASSLDGSSGNTIY
TRBJ2-7 | TRBV19 | ASSDVGRRNSYEQY
TRBJ2-1 | TRBV27 | ASSTRDFGQF
TRBJ1-5 | TRBV15 | ATSRAAVSNQPQH
TRBJ2-7 | TRBV4-1 | ASSHGRAPLYEQY
TRBJ2-1 | TRBV6-5 | ATGAGVSYNEQF
TRBJ2-7 | TRBV30 | AWSVRWSSGRAPGYEQY
TRBJ1-5 | TRBV27 | ASSWAGTGNQPQH
TRBJ1-5 | TRBV19 | ASSEGLGNQPQH